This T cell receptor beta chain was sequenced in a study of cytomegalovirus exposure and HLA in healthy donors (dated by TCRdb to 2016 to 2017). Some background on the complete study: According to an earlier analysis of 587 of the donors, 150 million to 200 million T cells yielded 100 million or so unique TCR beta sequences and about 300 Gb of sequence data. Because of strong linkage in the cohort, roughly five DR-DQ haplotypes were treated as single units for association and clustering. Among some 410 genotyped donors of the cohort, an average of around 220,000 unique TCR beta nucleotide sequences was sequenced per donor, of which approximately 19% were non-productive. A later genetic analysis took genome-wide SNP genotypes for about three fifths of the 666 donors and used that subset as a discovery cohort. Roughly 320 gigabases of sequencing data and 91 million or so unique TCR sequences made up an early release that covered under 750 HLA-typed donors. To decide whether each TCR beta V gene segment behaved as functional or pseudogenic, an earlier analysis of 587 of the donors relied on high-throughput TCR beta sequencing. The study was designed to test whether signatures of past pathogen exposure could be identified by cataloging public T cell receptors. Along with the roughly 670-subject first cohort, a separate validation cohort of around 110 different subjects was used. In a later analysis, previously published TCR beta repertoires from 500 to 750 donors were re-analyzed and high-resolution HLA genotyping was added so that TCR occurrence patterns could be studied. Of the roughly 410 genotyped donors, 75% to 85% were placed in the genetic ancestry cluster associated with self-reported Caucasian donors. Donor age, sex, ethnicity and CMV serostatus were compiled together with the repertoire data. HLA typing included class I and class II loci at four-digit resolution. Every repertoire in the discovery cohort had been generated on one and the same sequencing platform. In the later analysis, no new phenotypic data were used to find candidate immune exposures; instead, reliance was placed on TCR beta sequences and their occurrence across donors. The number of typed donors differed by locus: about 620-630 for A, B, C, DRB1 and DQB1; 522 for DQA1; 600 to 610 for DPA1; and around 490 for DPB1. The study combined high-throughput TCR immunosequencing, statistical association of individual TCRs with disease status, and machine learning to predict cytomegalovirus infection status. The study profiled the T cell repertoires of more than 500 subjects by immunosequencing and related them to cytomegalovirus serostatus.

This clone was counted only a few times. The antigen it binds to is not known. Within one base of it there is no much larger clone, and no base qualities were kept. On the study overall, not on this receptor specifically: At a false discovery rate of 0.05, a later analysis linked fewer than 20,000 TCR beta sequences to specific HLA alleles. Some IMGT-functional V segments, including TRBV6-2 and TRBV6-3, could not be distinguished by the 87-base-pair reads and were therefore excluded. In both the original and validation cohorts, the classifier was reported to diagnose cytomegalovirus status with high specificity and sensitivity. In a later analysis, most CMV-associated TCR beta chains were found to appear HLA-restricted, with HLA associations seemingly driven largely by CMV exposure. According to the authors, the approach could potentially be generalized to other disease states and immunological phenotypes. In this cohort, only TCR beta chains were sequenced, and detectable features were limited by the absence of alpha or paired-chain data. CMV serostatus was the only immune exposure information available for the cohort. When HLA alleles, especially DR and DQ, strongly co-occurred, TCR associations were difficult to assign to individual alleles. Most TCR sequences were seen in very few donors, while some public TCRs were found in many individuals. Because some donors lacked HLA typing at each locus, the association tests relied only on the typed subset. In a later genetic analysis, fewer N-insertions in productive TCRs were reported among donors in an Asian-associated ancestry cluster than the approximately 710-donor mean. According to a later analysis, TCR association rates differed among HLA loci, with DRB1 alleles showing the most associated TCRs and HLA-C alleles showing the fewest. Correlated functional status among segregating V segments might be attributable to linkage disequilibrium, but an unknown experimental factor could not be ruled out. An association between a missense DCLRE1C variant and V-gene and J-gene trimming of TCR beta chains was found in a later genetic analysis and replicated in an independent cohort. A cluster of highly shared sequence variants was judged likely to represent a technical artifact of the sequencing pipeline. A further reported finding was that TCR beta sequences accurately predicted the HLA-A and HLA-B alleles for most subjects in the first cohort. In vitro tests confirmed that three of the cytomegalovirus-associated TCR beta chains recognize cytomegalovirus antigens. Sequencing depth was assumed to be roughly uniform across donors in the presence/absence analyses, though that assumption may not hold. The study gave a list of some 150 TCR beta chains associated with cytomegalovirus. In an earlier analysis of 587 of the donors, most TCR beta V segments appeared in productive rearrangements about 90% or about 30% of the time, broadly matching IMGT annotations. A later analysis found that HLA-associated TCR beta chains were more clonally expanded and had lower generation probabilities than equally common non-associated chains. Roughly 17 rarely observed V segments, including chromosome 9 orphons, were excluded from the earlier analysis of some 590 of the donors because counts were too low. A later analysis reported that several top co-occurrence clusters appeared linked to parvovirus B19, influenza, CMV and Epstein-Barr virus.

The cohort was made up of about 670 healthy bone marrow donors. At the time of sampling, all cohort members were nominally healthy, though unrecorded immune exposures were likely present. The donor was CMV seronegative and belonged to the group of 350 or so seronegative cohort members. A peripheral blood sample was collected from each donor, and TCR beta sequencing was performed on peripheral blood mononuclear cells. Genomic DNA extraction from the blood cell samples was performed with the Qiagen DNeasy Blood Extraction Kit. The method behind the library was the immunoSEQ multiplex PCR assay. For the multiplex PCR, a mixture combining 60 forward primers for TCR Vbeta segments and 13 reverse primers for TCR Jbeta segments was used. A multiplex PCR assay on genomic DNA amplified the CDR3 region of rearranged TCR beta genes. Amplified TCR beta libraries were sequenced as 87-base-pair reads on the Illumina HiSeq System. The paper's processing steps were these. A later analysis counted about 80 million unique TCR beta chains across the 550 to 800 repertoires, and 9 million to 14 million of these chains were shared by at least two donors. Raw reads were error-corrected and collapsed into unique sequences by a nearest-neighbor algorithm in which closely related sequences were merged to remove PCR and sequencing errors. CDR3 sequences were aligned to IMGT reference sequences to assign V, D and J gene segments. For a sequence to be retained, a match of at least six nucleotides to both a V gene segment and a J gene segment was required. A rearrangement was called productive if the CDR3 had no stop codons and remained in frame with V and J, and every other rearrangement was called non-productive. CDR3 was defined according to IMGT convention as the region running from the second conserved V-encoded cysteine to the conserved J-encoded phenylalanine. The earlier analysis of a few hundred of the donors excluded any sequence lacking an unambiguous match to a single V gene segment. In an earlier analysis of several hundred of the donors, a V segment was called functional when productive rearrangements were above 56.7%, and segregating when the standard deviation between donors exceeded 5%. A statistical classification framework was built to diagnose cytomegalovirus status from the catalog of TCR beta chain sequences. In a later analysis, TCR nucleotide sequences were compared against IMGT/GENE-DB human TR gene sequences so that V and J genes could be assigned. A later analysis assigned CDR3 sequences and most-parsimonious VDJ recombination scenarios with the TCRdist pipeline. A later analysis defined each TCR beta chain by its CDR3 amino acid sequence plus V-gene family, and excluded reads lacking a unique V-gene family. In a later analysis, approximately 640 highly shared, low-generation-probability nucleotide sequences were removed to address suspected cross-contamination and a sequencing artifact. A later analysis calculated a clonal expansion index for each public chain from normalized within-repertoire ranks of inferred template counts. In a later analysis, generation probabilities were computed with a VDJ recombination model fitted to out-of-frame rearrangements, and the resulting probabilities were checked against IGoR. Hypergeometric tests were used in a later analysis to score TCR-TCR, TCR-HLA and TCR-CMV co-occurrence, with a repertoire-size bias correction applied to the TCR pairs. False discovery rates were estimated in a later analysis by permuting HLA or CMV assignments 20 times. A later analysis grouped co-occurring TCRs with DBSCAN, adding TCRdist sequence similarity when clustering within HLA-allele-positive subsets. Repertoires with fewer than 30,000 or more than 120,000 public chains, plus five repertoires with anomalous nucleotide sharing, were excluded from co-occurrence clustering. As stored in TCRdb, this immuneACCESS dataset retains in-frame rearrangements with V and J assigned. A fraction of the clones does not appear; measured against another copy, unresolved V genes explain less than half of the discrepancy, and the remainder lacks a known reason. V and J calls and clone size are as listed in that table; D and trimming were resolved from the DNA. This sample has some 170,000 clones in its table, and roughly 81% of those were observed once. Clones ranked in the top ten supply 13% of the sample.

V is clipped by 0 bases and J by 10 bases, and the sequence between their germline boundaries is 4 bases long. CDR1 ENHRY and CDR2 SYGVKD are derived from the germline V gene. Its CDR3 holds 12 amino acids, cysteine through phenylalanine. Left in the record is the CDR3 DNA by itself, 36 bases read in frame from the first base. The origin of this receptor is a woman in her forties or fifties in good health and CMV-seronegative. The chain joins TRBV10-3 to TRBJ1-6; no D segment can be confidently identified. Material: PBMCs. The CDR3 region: CAISESESPLHF. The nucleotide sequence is TGTGCCATCAGTGAGTCAGAGTCACCCCTCCACTTT.